Listed below are T cell receptor beta chains from one sample, sequenced in a study of shared clonotypes between healthy human individuals. Measured with immunoSEQ multiplex PCR; TCRdb has only the in-frame clones, and not every one. The table has about 2.4 million clones, more than 80% seen once; the top ten hold over 0.12%. Sequencing was done on a sample of naive CD4+ T cells sorted from blood. The receptor source for this set is a young man in good health. The CDR3 runs from the conserved cysteine through the conserved F or W. The order of the fields is V gene, clone size, J gene, CDR3 length, D gene, CDR3 protein, CDR3 DNA. D genes are given only for firm matches. Expanded clones get a size class; other rows say once, few or many, or leave the size out.

V gene: TRBV20-1; clone size: NA; J gene: TRBJ2-5; CDR3 length: 10; D gene: NA; CDR3 protein: CSAGQETQYF; CDR3 DNA: TGCAGTGCCGGCCAAGAGACCCAGTACTTC
V gene: TRBV15; clone size: NA; J gene: TRBJ2-5; CDR3 length: 15; D gene: TRBD2; CDR3 protein: CATSTLGTIQETQYF; CDR3 DNA: TGTGCCACCAGCACTCTCGGGACTATCCAAGAGACCCAGTACTTC
V gene: TRBV5-6; clone size: NA; J gene: TRBJ2-3; CDR3 length: 14; D gene: NA; CDR3 protein: CASSLGGGADTQYF; CDR3 DNA: TGTGCCAGCAGCTTGGGAGGGGGAGCAGATACGCAGTATTTT
V gene: TRBV7-2; clone size: NA; J gene: TRBJ2-7; CDR3 length: 16; D gene: TRBD2; CDR3 protein: CASSFPSAGGVEEQYF; CDR3 DNA: TGTGCCAGCAGCTTCCCCAGCGCGGGAGGAGTGGAGGAGCAGTACTTC
V gene: TRBV18; clone size: NA; J gene: TRBJ2-7; CDR3 length: 15; D gene: NA; CDR3 protein: CASSPAGGGSYEQYF; CDR3 DNA: TGTGCCAGCTCACCTGCAGGAGGGGGGTCCTACGAGCAGTACTTC
V gene: TRBV9; clone size: NA; J gene: TRBJ2-3; CDR3 length: 11; D gene: NA; CDR3 protein: CASSVADTQYF; CDR3 DNA: TGTGCCAGCAGCGTTGCTGATACGCAGTATTTT
V gene: TRBV18; clone size: NA; J gene: TRBJ1-3; CDR3 length: 15; D gene: NA; CDR3 protein: CASSPPPGKGNTIYF; CDR3 DNA: TGTGCCAGCTCACCACCGCCAGGGAAAGGAAACACCATATATTTT
V gene: TRBV5-1; clone size: NA; J gene: TRBJ2-7; CDR3 length: 15; D gene: TRBD2; CDR3 protein: CASSGGGTSPYEQYF; CDR3 DNA: TGCGCCAGCAGCGGCGGCGGGACTAGCCCCTACGAGCAGTACTTC
V gene: TRBV6-5; clone size: once; J gene: TRBJ2-1; CDR3 length: 12; D gene: TRBD1; CDR3 protein: CASSRGGYEQFF; CDR3 DNA: TGTGCCAGCAGCCGAGGGGGCTATGAGCAGTTCTTC
V gene: TRBV2; clone size: NA; J gene: TRBJ1-3; CDR3 length: 14; D gene: NA; CDR3 protein: CASSAEGGGNTIYF; CDR3 DNA: TGTGCCAGCAGCGCCGAAGGGGGTGGAAACACCATATATTTT
V gene: TRBV11-3; clone size: NA; J gene: TRBJ2-5; CDR3 length: 16; D gene: TRBD1; CDR3 protein: CASSLDSAGGRETQYF; CDR3 DNA: TGTGCCAGCAGCTTAGATTCGGCAGGGGGCAGGGAGACCCAGTACTTC
V gene: TRBV6-5; clone size: NA; J gene: TRBJ1-2; CDR3 length: 13; D gene: NA; CDR3 protein: CASSGSSIGGYTF; CDR3 DNA: TGTGCCAGCAGTGGGTCGTCTATAGGAGGCTACACCTTC
V gene: TRBV2; clone size: NA; J gene: TRBJ2-4; CDR3 length: 18; D gene: TRBD2; CDR3 protein: CASSGTSGAPGAKNIQYF; CDR3 DNA: TGTGCCAGCAGTGGGACTAGCGGGGCTCCCGGGGCCAAAAACATTCAGTACTTC
V gene: TRBV7-6; clone size: NA; J gene: TRBJ2-1; CDR3 length: 16; D gene: NA; CDR3 protein: CASSSSLDSLYNEQFF; CDR3 DNA: TGTGCCAGCAGCTCTAGCTTGGACAGCCTTTACAATGAGCAGTTCTTC
V gene: TRBV10-3; clone size: NA; J gene: TRBJ2-3; CDR3 length: 15; D gene: TRBD1; CDR3 protein: CAISESGTGTDTQYF; CDR3 DNA: TGTGCCATCAGTGAGTCAGGGACAGGGACAGATACGCAGTATTTT
V gene: TRBV14; clone size: NA; J gene: TRBJ2-5; CDR3 length: 16; D gene: NA; CDR3 protein: CASSQKGTPLQETQYF; CDR3 DNA: TGTGCCAGCAGCCAAAAGGGTACCCCTCTCCAAGAGACCCAGTACTTC
V gene: TRBV5-1; clone size: NA; J gene: TRBJ2-5; CDR3 length: 15; D gene: TRBD1; CDR3 protein: CASSPGQGARETQYF; CDR3 DNA: TGCGCCAGCAGCCCGGGACAGGGGGCGCGAGAGACCCAGTACTTC
V gene: TRBV18; clone size: NA; J gene: TRBJ2-7; CDR3 length: 14; D gene: NA; CDR3 protein: CASSFQGVSDEQYF; CDR3 DNA: TGTGCCAGCTCATTCCAGGGTGTCTCCGACGAGCAGTACTTC
V gene: TRBV6-1; clone size: NA; J gene: TRBJ1-4; CDR3 length: 16; D gene: NA; CDR3 protein: CASSEARGRASEKLFF; CDR3 DNA: TGTGCCAGCAGTGAGGCTCGTGGGAGAGCCTCCGAAAAACTGTTTTTT
V gene: TRBV7-9; clone size: NA; J gene: TRBJ2-7; CDR3 length: 14; D gene: NA; CDR3 protein: CASSLAGSSYEQYF; CDR3 DNA: TGTGCCAGCAGCTTAGCGGGCAGTTCCTACGAGCAGTACTTC
V gene: TRBV6-1; clone size: NA; J gene: TRBJ2-3; CDR3 length: 12; D gene: TRBD1; CDR3 protein: CASHRGADTQYF; CDR3 DNA: TGTGCCAGCCACAGGGGAGCAGATACGCAGTATTTT
V gene: TRBV21-1; clone size: NA; J gene: TRBJ2-7; CDR3 length: 15; D gene: NA; CDR3 protein: CASSSTSGNPWEQYF; CDR3 DNA: TGTGCCAGCAGCTCGACGTCAGGGAACCCTTGGGAGCAGTACTTC
V gene: TRBV7-2; clone size: NA; J gene: TRBJ2-2; CDR3 length: 16; D gene: TRBD2; CDR3 protein: CASSPRTSGPTGELFF; CDR3 DNA: TGTGCCAGCAGCCCCCGGACTAGCGGCCCCACCGGGGAGCTGTTTTTT
V gene: TRBV30; clone size: NA; J gene: TRBJ2-1; CDR3 length: 15; D gene: NA; CDR3 protein: CAWSALQGSYNEQFF; CDR3 DNA: TGTGCCTGGAGTGCTCTACAGGGATCCTACAATGAGCAGTTCTTC
V gene: TRBV5-8; clone size: NA; J gene: TRBJ2-5; CDR3 length: 15; D gene: NA; CDR3 protein: CASSLGIGDLETQYF; CDR3 DNA: TGTGCCAGCAGCTTGGGCATAGGGGACCTGGAGACCCAGTACTTC
V gene: TRBV5-1; clone size: NA; J gene: TRBJ1-2; CDR3 length: 13; D gene: NA; CDR3 protein: CASSLGDSYGYTF; CDR3 DNA: TGCGCCAGCAGCTTGGGAGACAGCTATGGCTACACCTTC
V gene: TRBV4-2; clone size: NA; J gene: TRBJ1-3; CDR3 length: 17; D gene: NA; CDR3 protein: CASSQEMVGGSGNTIYF; CDR3 DNA: TGTGCCAGCAGCCAAGAAATGGTAGGGGGCTCTGGAAACACCATATATTTT
V gene: TRBV7-2; clone size: NA; J gene: TRBJ2-7; CDR3 length: 17; D gene: TRBD2; CDR3 protein: CASSPGVAGRTAYEQYF; CDR3 DNA: TGTGCCAGCAGCCCGGGGGTAGCGGGACGAACTGCCTACGAGCAGTACTTC
V gene: TRBV19; clone size: NA; J gene: TRBJ1-5; CDR3 length: 14; D gene: NA; CDR3 protein: CASSLYREDQPQHF; CDR3 DNA: TGTGCCAGTAGCCTATACAGGGAGGACCAGCCCCAGCATTTT
V gene: TRBV10-3; clone size: NA; J gene: TRBJ2-5; CDR3 length: 13; D gene: NA; CDR3 protein: CAISDGRKETQYF; CDR3 DNA: TGTGCCATCAGTGACGGGCGCAAAGAGACCCAGTACTTC
V gene: TRBV29-1; clone size: NA; J gene: TRBJ1-1; CDR3 length: 12; D gene: NA; CDR3 protein: CSTGQGSTEAFF; CDR3 DNA: TGCAGCACGGGCCAAGGGTCCACTGAAGCTTTCTTT
V gene: TRBV6-5; clone size: NA; J gene: TRBJ2-7; CDR3 length: 11; D gene: NA; CDR3 protein: CASAKEYEQYF; CDR3 DNA: TGTGCCAGCGCAAAGGAGTACGAGCAGTACTTC
V gene: TRBV4-1; clone size: NA; J gene: TRBJ2-2; CDR3 length: 16; D gene: NA; CDR3 protein: CASSLYWTNPTGELFF; CDR3 DNA: TGCGCCAGCAGCCTGTACTGGACTAACCCCACCGGGGAGCTGTTTTTT
V gene: TRBV5-4; clone size: NA; J gene: TRBJ2-7; CDR3 length: 13; D gene: NA; CDR3 protein: CASSLVEGREQYF; CDR3 DNA: TGTGCCAGCAGCTTGGTGGAGGGGCGCGAGCAGTACTTC
V gene: TRBV5-1; clone size: NA; J gene: TRBJ2-2; CDR3 length: 15; D gene: TRBD1; CDR3 protein: CASSLTGTGTGELFF; CDR3 DNA: TGCGCCAGCAGCTTAACCGGGACAGGGACCGGGGAGCTGTTTTTT
V gene: TRBV5-1; clone size: once; J gene: TRBJ2-5; CDR3 length: 15; D gene: NA; CDR3 protein: CASRIFSTDRETQYF; CDR3 DNA: TGCGCCAGCAGGATTTTTAGTACAGATAGAGAGACCCAGTACTTC
V gene: TRBV6-5; clone size: NA; J gene: TRBJ1-1; CDR3 length: 13; D gene: NA; CDR3 protein: CASSYSAHTEAFF; CDR3 DNA: TGTGCCAGCAGTTATTCCGCTCACACTGAAGCTTTCTTT
V gene: TRBV7-9; clone size: NA; J gene: TRBJ2-3; CDR3 length: 16; D gene: NA; CDR3 protein: CASSSEGFAFTDTQYF; CDR3 DNA: TGTGCCAGCAGCTCCGAGGGGTTCGCCTTCACAGATACGCAGTATTTT
V gene: TRBV20-1; clone size: NA; J gene: TRBJ1-1; CDR3 length: 11; D gene: NA; CDR3 protein: CSAFGLQRAFF; CDR3 DNA: TGCAGTGCTTTTGGCCTTCAGCGAGCTTTCTTT
V gene: TRBV4-1; clone size: NA; J gene: TRBJ2-1; CDR3 length: 17; D gene: NA; CDR3 protein: CASSQVWGRLLGNEQFF; CDR3 DNA: TGCGCCAGCAGCCAAGTATGGGGGAGGCTCCTGGGCAATGAGCAGTTCTTC
V gene: TRBV18; clone size: NA; J gene: TRBJ1-4; CDR3 length: 16; D gene: NA; CDR3 protein: CASSPPHGHLNEKLFF; CDR3 DNA: TGTGCCAGCTCACCACCGCACGGCCACCTTAATGAAAAACTGTTTTTT
V gene: TRBV11-3; clone size: NA; J gene: TRBJ2-3; CDR3 length: 19; D gene: TRBD2; CDR3 protein: CASSLEGLAGGLRTDTQYF; CDR3 DNA: TGTGCCAGCAGCTTAGAGGGACTAGCGGGGGGACTGCGCACAGATACGCAGTATTTT
V gene: TRBV7-2; clone size: NA; J gene: TRBJ1-2; CDR3 length: 12; D gene: NA; CDR3 protein: CASSVGAGSYTF; CDR3 DNA: TGTGCCAGCAGCGTCGGGGCAGGGAGCTACACCTTC
V gene: TRBV19; clone size: NA; J gene: TRBJ1-1; CDR3 length: 15; D gene: NA; CDR3 protein: CASNPLYQGNTEAFF; CDR3 DNA: TGTGCCAGTAACCCCCTCTATCAGGGGAACACTGAAGCTTTCTTT
V gene: TRBV18; clone size: NA; J gene: TRBJ2-5; CDR3 length: 13; D gene: NA; CDR3 protein: CASSPQRQETQYF; CDR3 DNA: TGTGCCAGCTCACCCCAGAGACAAGAGACCCAGTACTTC
V gene: TRBV28; clone size: NA; J gene: TRBJ1-4; CDR3 length: 17; D gene: NA; CDR3 protein: CASSPSGASATNEKLFF; CDR3 DNA: TGTGCCAGCAGTCCCTCCGGGGCCTCAGCAACTAATGAAAAACTGTTTTTT
V gene: TRBV7-2; clone size: NA; J gene: TRBJ1-1; CDR3 length: 16; D gene: TRBD1; CDR3 protein: CASSFSGVTGGAEAFF; CDR3 DNA: TGTGCCAGCAGCTTTAGCGGGGTTACAGGGGGGGCGGAAGCTTTCTTT
V gene: TRBV6-1; clone size: NA; J gene: TRBJ1-2; CDR3 length: 15; D gene: NA; CDR3 protein: CASSEGGSGNYGYTF; CDR3 DNA: TGTGCCAGCAGTGAAGGAGGTTCAGGAAACTATGGCTACACCTTC
V gene: TRBV2; clone size: NA; J gene: TRBJ2-3; CDR3 length: 15; D gene: TRBD2; CDR3 protein: CASSPRLAGTDTQYF; CDR3 DNA: TGTGCCAGCAGTCCCAGACTAGCGGGCACAGATACGCAGTATTTT
V gene: TRBV5-6; clone size: NA; J gene: TRBJ2-7; CDR3 length: 12; D gene: TRBD1; CDR3 protein: CASSFTGDEQYF; CDR3 DNA: TGTGCCAGCAGCTTTACAGGGGACGAGCAGTACTTC
V gene: TRBV5-5; clone size: once; J gene: TRBJ1-1; CDR3 length: 15; D gene: NA; CDR3 protein: CASSWGLGGRTEAFF; CDR3 DNA: TGTGCCAGCAGCTGGGGTTTGGGGGGAAGAACTGAAGCTTTCTTT
V gene: TRBV7-9; clone size: many; J gene: TRBJ2-1; CDR3 length: 16; D gene: NA; CDR3 protein: CASSSAWSSSYNEQFF; CDR3 DNA: TGTGCCAGCAGCTCGGCTTGGTCATCCTCCTACAATGAGCAGTTCTTC
V gene: TRBV28; clone size: NA; J gene: TRBJ2-1; CDR3 length: 14; D gene: TRBD1; CDR3 protein: CASSLGTGGVEQFF; CDR3 DNA: TGTGCCAGCAGTTTGGGGACAGGGGGTGTTGAGCAGTTCTTC
V gene: TRBV28; clone size: NA; J gene: TRBJ2-7; CDR3 length: 15; D gene: NA; CDR3 protein: CASSFSEGGFYEQYF; CDR3 DNA: TGTGCCAGCAGTTTTAGCGAGGGGGGGTTCTACGAGCAGTACTTC
V gene: TRBV5-1; clone size: NA; J gene: TRBJ2-7; CDR3 length: 15; D gene: TRBD1; CDR3 protein: CASSLTGTGEGEQYF; CDR3 DNA: TGCGCCAGCAGCTTGACCGGGACAGGGGAGGGCGAGCAGTACTTC